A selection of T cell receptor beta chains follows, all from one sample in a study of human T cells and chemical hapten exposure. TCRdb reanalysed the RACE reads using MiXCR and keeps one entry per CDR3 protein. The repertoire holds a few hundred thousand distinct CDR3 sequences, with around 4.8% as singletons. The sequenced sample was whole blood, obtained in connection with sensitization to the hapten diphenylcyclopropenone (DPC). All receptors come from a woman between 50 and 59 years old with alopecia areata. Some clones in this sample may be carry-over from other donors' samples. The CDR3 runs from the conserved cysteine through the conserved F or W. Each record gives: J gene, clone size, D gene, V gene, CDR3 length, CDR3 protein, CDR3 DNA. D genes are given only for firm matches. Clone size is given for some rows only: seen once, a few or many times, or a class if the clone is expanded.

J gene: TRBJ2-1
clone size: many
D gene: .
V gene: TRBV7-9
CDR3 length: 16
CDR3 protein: CASSGMGVRVRNEQFF
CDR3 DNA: TGTGCCAGCAGCGGGATGGGGGTGCGTGTTCGGAATGAGCAGTTCTTC

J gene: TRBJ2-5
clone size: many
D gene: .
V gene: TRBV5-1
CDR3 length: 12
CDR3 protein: CASSSTGETQYF
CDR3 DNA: TGCGCCAGCAGCTCCACGGGAGAGACCCAGTACTTC

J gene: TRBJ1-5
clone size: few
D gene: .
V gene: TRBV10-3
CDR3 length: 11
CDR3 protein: CAISEGLSQHF
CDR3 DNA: TGTGCCATCAGTGAAGGACTTTCCCAGCATTTT

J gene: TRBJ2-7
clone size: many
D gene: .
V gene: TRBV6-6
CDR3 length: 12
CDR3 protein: CASRPGSYEQYF
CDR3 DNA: TGTGCCAGCCGTCCTGGCTCCTACGAGCAGTACTTC

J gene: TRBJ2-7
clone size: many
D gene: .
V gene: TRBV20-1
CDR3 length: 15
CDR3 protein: CSALDGGTFGSEQYF
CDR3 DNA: TGCAGTGCTTTAGACGGGGGCACATTCGGGTCCGAGCAGTACTTC

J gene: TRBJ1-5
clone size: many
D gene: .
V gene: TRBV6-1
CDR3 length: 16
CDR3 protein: CASSEGQPYSNQPQHF
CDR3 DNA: TGTGCCAGCAGTGAAGGACAGCCGTATAGCAATCAGCCCCAGCATTTT

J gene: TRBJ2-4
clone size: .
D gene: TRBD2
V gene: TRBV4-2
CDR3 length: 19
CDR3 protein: CASSQEGLAGGIAKNIQYF
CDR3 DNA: TGTGCCAGCAGCCAAGAGGGACTAGCGGGAGGGATAGCCAAAAACATTCAGTACTTC

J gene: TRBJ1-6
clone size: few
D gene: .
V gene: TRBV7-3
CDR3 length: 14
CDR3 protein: CASSLAGSGAPLHF
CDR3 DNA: TGTGCCAGCAGCTTAGCGGGGTCCGGGGCACCCCTCCACTTT

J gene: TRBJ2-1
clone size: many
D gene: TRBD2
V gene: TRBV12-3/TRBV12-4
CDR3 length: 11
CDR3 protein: CASSLGGKQFF
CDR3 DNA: TGTGCCAGCAGTTTGGGGGGGAAACAGTTCTTC

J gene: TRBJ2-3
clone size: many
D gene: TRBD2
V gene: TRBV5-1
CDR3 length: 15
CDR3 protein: CASSSTGLASDTQYF
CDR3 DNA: TGCGCCAGCAGCTCCACCGGACTAGCATCAGATACGCAGTATTTT

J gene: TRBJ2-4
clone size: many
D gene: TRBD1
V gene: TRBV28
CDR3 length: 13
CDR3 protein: CASSLSRGHIQYF
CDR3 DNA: TGTGCCAGCAGTTTATCCAGGGGGCACATTCAGTACTTC

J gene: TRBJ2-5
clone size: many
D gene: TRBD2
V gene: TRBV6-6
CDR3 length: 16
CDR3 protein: CASSYGTSGRVKTQYF
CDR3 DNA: TGTGCCAGCAGTTACGGGACTAGCGGGAGAGTAAAGACCCAGTACTTC

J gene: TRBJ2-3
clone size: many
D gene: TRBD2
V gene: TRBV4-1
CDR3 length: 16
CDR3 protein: CASSQVAGGRTDTQYF
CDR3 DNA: TGCGCCAGCAGCCAAGTGGCGGGGGGGCGGACAGATACGCAGTATTTT

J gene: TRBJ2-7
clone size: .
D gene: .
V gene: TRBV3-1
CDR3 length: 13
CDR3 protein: CASSSPRGYEQYF
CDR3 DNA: TGTGCCAGCAGCTCCCCCCGGGGCTACGAGCAGTACTTC

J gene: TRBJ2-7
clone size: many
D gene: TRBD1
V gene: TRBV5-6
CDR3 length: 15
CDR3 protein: CASSASDRLAYEQYF
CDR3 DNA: TGTGCCAGCAGCGCTTCGGACAGGTTGGCCTACGAGCAGTACTTC

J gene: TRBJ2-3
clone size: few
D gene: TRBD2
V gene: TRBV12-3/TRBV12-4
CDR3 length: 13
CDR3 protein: CASSLADRAAQYF
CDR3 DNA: TGTGCCAGCAGCCTAGCGGATCGGGCGGCGCAGTATTTT

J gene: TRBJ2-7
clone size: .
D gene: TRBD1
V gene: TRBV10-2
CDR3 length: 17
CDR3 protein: CASSPGTGGFFSYEQYF
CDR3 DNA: TGCGCCAGCAGTCCCGGGACAGGGGGTTTTTTCTCCTACGAGCAGTACTTC

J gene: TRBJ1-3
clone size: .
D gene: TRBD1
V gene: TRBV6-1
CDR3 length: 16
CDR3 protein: CASRPTGTGSGNTIYF
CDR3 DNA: TGTGCCAGCAGGCCGACCGGGACAGGGTCTGGAAACACCATATATTTT

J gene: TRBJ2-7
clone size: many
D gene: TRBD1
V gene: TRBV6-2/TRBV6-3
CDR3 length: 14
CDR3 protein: CASSSGTGGTEQYF
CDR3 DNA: TGTGCCAGCAGCTCCGGGACAGGGGGGACCGAGCAGTACTTC

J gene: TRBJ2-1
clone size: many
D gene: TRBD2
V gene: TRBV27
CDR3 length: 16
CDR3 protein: CASSASLAGGQDEQFF
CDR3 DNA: TGTGCCAGCAGTGCGTCTCTAGCGGGGGGGCAGGATGAGCAGTTCTTC

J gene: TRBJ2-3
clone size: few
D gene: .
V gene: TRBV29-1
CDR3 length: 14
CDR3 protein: CSVEDGRGTDTQYF
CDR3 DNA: TGCAGCGTTGAAGATGGCCGGGGCACAGATACGCAGTATTTT

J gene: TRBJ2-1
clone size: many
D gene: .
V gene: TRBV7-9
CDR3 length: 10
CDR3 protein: CASSINEQFF
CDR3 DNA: TGTGCCAGCAGCATTAATGAGCAGTTCTTC

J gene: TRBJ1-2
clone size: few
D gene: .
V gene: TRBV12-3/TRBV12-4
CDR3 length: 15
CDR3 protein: CASSSTGRALYGYTF
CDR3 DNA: TGTGCCAGCAGCTCCACGGGGCGCGCCCTCTATGGCTACACCTTC

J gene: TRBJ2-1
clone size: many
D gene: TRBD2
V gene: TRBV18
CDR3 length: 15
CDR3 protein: CASSSGLAGNNEQFF
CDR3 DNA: TGTGCCAGCTCATCGGGACTAGCGGGAAACAATGAGCAGTTCTTC

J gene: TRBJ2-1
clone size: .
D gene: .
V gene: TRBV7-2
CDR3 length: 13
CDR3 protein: CASSLVGLGEQFF
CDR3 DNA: TGTGCCAGCAGCTTAGTTGGACTTGGGGAGCAGTTCTTC

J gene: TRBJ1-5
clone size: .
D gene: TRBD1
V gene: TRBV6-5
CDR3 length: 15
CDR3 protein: CASSTTGFSNQPQHF
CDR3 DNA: TGTGCCAGCAGCACGACAGGGTTTAGCAATCAGCCCCAGCATTTT

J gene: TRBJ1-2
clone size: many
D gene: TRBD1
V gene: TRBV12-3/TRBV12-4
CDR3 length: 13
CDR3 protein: CASRMTGGHGYTF
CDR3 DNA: TGTGCCAGCAGGATGACAGGGGGCCATGGCTACACCTTC

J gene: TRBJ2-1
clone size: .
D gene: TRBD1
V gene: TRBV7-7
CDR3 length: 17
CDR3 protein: CASSLVPTGGSYNEQFF
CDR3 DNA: TGTGCCAGCAGCTTAGTGCCGACAGGGGGTTCCTACAATGAGCAGTTCTTC

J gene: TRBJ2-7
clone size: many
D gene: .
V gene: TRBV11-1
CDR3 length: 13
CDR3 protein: CASSLGQLYEQYF
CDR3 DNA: TGTGCCAGCAGCTTGGGTCAACTCTACGAGCAGTACTTC

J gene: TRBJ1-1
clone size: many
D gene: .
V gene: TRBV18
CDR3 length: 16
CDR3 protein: CASSPFGGTGGTEAFF
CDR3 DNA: TGTGCCAGCTCCCCCTTTGGGGGGACCGGGGGCACTGAAGCTTTCTTT

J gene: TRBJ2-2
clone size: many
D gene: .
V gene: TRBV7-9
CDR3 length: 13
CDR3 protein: CASNRAHSGELFF
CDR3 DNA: TGTGCCAGCAACAGGGCCCACAGCGGGGAGCTGTTTTTT

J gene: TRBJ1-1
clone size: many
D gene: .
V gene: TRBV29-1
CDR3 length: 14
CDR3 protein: CSVDPLEVGTEAFF
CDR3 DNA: TGCAGCGTTGATCCACTAGAAGTAGGCACTGAAGCTTTCTTT

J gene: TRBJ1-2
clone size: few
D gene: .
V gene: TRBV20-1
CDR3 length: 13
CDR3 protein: CSARAGESYGYTF
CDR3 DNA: TGCAGTGCTAGGGCCGGGGAGAGCTATGGCTACACCTTC

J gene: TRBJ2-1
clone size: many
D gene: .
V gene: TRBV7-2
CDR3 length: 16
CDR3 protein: CASGLGTGTSDIEQFF
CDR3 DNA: TGTGCCAGCGGATTGGGGACCGGGACTTCGGATATCGAGCAGTTCTTC

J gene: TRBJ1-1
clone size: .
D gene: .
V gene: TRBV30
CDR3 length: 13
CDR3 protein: CACAGFPSYEAFF
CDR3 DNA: TGTGCCTGTGCCGGGTTCCCCTCCTATGAAGCTTTCTTT

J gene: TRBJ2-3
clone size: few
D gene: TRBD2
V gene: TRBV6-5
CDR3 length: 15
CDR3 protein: CASSPQGGSGDTQYF
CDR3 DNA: TGTGCCAGCAGCCCGCAGGGCGGGAGTGGCGATACGCAGTATTTT

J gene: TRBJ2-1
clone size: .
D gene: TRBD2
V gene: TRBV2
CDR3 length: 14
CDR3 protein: CASTKEALAGILVF
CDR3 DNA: TGTGCCAGCACTAAAGAGGCACTAGCGGGAATTCTTGTCTTC

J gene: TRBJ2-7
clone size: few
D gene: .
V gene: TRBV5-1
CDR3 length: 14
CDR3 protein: CASSLLTGEREQYF
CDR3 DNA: TGCGCCAGCAGCCTACTGACTGGGGAGAGGGAGCAGTACTTC

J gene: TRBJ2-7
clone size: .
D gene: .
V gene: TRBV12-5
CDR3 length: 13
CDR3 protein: CASVRGPLGEQYF
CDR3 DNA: TGTGCTAGTGTACGGGGGCCGCTTGGCGAGCAGTACTTC

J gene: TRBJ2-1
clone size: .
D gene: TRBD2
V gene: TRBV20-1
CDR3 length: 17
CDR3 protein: CSARLAGGISAYNEQFF
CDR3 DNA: TGCAGTGCGAGACTAGCGGGGGGTATCAGCGCCTACAATGAGCAGTTCTTC

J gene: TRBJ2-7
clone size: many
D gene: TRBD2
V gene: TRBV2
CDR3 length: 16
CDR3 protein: CASSPSPSGGRYEQYF
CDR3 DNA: TGTGCCAGCAGCCCCTCACCGAGCGGGGGCAGGTACGAGCAGTACTTC

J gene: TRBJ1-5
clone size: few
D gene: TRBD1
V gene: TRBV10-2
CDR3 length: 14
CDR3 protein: CASKERQGDQPQHF
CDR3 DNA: TGCGCCAGCAAGGAGAGACAGGGGGATCAGCCCCAGCATTTT

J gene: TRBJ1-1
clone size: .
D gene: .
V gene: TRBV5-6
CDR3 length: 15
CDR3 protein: CASSLGAVRGTEAFF
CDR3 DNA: TGTGCCAGCAGCTTGGGGGCGGTCAGAGGCACTGAAGCTTTCTTT

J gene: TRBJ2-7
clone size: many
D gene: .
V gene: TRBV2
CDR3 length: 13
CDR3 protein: CASRRLGAHEQYF
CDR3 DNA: TGTGCCAGCAGGAGACTAGGCGCGCACGAGCAGTACTTC

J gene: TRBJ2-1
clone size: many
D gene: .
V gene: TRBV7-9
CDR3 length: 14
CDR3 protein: CASSLALALNEQFF
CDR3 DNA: TGTGCCAGCAGCCTTGCTCTAGCGCTGAATGAGCAGTTCTTC

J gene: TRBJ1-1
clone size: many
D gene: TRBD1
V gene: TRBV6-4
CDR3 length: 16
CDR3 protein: CASSVEPGQVPSEAFF
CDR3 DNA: TGTGCCAGCAGTGTCGAACCGGGACAGGTCCCCTCTGAAGCTTTCTTT

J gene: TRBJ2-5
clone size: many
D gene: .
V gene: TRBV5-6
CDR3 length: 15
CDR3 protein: CASSEGQRGGETQYF
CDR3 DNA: TGTGCCAGCAGCGAGGGACAAAGAGGAGGAGAGACCCAGTACTTC

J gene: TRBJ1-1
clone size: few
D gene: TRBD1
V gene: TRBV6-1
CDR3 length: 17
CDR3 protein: CASSETGGSRWNTEAFF
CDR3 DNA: TGTGCCAGCAGTGAGACAGGGGGCAGTCGGTGGAACACTGAAGCTTTCTTT

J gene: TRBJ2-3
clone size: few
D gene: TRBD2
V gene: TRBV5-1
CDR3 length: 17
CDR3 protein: CASTPGLAGPSTDTQYF
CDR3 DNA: TGCGCCAGCACCCCGGGACTAGCGGGACCTAGCACAGATACGCAGTATTTT

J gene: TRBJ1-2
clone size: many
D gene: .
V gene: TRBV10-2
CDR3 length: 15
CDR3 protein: CASSGVNTANYGYTF
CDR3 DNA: TGCGCCAGCAGTGGGGTAAACACCGCTAACTATGGCTACACCTTC

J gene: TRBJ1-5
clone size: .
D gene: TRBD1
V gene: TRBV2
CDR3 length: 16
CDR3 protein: CASSADRGLFNQPQHF
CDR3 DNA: TGTGCCAGCAGTGCCGACAGGGGGCTATTCAATCAGCCCCAGCATTTT

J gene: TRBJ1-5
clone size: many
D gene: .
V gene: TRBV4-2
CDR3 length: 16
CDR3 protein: CASSQVGDDRYQPQHF
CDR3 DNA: TGTGCCAGCAGCCAAGTAGGAGATGACAGGTATCAGCCCCAGCATTTT

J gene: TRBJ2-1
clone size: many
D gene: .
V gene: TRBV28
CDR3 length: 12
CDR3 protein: CASSSLVPGQFF
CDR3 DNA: TGTGCCAGCAGTTCCCTCGTGCCGGGGCAGTTCTTC

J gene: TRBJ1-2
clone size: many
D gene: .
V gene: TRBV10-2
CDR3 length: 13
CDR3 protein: CASSERPSYGYTF
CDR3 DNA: TGCGCCAGCAGTGAGCGGCCGAGTTATGGCTACACCTTC

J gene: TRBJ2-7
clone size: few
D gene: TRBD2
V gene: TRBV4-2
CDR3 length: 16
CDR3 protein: CASSQDPSGASYEQYF
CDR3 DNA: TGTGCCAGCAGCCAAGATCCCAGCGGGGCCTCCTACGAGCAGTACTTC

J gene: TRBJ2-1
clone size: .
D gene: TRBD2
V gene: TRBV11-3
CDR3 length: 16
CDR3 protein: CASSQGGLAGYDEQFF
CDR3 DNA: TGTGCCAGCAGCCAAGGGGGACTAGCGGGATATGATGAGCAGTTCTTC

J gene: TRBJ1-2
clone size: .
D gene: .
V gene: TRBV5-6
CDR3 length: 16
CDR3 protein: CASSLWGTDANYGYTF
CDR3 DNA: TGTGCCAGCAGCTTGTGGGGGACGGATGCAAACTATGGCTACACCTTC